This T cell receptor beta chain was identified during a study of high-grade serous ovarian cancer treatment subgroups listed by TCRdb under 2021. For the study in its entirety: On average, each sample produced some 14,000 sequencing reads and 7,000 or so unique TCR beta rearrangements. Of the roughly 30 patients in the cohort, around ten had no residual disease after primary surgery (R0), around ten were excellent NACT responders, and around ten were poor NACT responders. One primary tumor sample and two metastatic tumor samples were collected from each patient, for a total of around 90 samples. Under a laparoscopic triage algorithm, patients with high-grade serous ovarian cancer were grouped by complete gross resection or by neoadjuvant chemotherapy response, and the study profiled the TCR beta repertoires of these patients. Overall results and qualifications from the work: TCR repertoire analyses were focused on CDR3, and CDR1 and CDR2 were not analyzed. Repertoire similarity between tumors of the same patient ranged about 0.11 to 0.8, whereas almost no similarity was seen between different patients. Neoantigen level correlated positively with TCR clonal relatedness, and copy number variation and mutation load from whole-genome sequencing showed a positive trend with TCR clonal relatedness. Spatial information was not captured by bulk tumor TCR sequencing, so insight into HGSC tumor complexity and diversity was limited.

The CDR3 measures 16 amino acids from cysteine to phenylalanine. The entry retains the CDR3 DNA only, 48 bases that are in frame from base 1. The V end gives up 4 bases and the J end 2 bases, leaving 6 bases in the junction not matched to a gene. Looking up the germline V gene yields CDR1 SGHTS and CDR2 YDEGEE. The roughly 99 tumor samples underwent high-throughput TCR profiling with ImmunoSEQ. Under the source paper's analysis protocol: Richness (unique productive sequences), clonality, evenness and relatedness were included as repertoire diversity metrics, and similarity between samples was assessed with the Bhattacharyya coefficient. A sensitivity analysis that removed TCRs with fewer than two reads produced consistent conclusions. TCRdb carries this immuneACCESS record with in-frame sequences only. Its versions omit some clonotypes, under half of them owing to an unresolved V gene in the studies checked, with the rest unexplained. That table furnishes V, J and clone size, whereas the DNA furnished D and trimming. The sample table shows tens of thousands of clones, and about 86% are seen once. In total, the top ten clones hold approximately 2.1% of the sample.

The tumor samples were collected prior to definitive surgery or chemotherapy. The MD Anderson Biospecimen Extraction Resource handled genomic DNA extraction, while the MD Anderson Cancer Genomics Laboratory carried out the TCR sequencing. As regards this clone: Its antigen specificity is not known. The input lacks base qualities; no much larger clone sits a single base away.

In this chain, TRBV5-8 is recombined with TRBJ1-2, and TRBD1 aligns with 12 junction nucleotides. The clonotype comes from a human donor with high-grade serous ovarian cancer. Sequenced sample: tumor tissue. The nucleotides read TGTGCCAGCAGCCGGGGAGGGACAGGGGGCAACTATGGCTACACCTTC. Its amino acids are CASSRGGTGGNYGYTF. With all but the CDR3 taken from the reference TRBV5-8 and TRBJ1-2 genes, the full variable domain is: EAGVTQSPTHLIKTRGQQATLRCSPISGHTSVYWYQQALGLGLQFLLWYDEGEERNRGNFPPRFSGRQFPNYSSELNVNALELEDSALYLCASSRGGTGGNYGYTFGSGTRLTVV.